This TCR beta chain was captured by sequencing in a study of CD8+ T cells in alopecia areata. Study overall: Each day, treated patients took oral tofacitinib twice, at 5 to 10 mg per dose.

There are a few counts of this clone. Antigen: not known. The junction departs from the called germline gene at one end, perhaps through a read error. The treatment: oral pan-JAK inhibitor, 5-10 mg twice daily. cDNA serving as the sequencing template came from extracted, reverse transcribed RNA. Repertoires were generated with immunoSEQ multiplex PCR, while TCRdb's copy carries only in-frame clones and drops some. The sample lists about 270,000 clones; around 64% were seen once. Germline CDR1 SEHNR, CDR2 FQNEAQ (reference sequence). The CDR3 runs 12 residues. Overall study findings and caveats: Among the top 100, expanded CD8+ clones, as well as scalp clonality, were significantly decreased by tofacitinib. Links between baseline CD8+ expansion and response need larger treated cohorts.

This rearrangement joins TRBV7-9 to TRBJ2-3; D ambiguous. The specimen was CD4+ T cells sorted from blood, collected at roughly week 53, from a patient treated with tofacitinib. The source of this sequence is a human donor with alopecia areata. CDR3 nucleotide sequence: TGTGCCAGCACCTTAGCTTCAGATACGCAGTATTTT. Translation: CASTLASDTQYF.